This T cell receptor beta chain emerged from a study of blood T cell repertoires in COVID-19. Study-level background: COVID-19 samples collected from the United States, Italy and Spain covered acute and convalescent phases.

Sequencing was performed with immunoSEQ multiplex PCR; in TCRdb, only in-frame clones are kept and a portion is missing. The data show 70,000 to 85,000 clones, roughly four fifths seen once. This clone has a handful of counts. The sequence derives from a human donor in a cohort sampled during active COVID-19. Material: peripheral blood.

This chain's CDR3 is CASSQTRAPGTGGPRSHEQYF. Written as DNA, the CDR3 is TGTGCCAGCAGCCAAACCCGGGCCCCCGGGACAGGGGGCCCGCGGTCCCACGAGCAGTACTTC. The chain has TRBV3-1 (or the pseudogene TRBV3-2) and TRBJ2-7, with 12 nucleotides matching TRBD1. Losses at the gene ends were 2 bases for V and 5 bases for J; bases not matched to a gene: 22. The CDR3 length is 21 residues. Germline V gene lookup returns CDR1 LGHDT and CDR2 YNNKEL (reference sequence).